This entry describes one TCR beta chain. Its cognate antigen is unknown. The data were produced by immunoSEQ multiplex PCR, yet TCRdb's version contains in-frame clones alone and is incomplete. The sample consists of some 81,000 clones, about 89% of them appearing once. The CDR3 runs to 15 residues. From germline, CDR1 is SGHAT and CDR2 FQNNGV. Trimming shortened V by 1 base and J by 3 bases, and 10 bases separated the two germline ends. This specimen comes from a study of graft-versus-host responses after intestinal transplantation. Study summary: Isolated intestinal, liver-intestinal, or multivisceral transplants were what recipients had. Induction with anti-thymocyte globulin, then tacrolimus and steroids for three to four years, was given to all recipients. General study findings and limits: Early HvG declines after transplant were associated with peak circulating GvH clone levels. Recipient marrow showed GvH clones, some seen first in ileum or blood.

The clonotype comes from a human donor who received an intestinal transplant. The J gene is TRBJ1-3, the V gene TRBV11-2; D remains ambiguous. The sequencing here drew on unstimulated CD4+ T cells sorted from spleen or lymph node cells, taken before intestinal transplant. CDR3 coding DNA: TGTGCCAGCAGCTTAGTAGCAGTTCTTGGAAACACCATATATTTT. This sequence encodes CASSLVAVLGNTIYF.